The 13 T cell receptor beta chains listed next were all sequenced from one sample in a study of T cells after posttransplantation cyclophosphamide. Clones were sequenced by immunoSEQ multiplex PCR, and TCRdb holds only the in-frame ones, with some missing. The record shows some 37,000 clones for this sample, with no singletons present. Material: PBMCs. These receptors came from a girl aged 5 to 17 in good health, CMV-negative, and a related stem cell transplant donor.

This clone was seen at least ten times. This rearrangement joins TRBV7-8 to TRBJ2-7, with 13 bases identical to TRBD2. After removal of 4 bases from V and 6 bases from J, the junction contained 6 bases not matched to a gene. This CDR3 contains 15 residues. CDR1 is SGHVS, CDR2 FQNEAQ, per germline. The CDR3 DNA reads as TGTGCCAGCAGCTCGTCCGGACTAGCGGGGGTCGAGCAGTACTTC. It is translated as CASSSSGLAGVEQYF.

This rearrangement joins TRBV12-5 to TRBJ1-2; D uncertain. V lost 3 bases to trimming and J lost 5 bases, with 7 bases between them. Germline V gene sequence: CDR1 LGHNT, CDR2 FRNRAP. The CDR3 contains 12 residues. This CDR3 is CASGFELYGYTF. The CDR3 DNA follows: TGTGCTAGTGGTTTCGAGTTATATGGCTACACCTTC.

This clone was seen only a few times. J is TRBJ2-2 and V is TRBV6-5; D not certain. CDR1 and CDR2 from the germline V gene are MNHEY and SVGAGI. The CDR3 extends over 14 amino acids. V lost 3 bases, J lost 6 bases, and 11 bases lay in between. The DNA of the CDR3 is TGTGCCAGCAGTTATGCGGAATGGTCCGGGGAGCTGTTTTTT. Translation: CASSYAEWSGELFF.

This clone was picked up many times. The V and J genes are TRBV11-3 and TRBJ2-1, with 9 nucleotides matching TRBD2. The CDR3 covers 15 residues. Germline values: CDR1 SGHNT, CDR2 YENEEA. V trimming: 0 bases; J trimming: 9 bases; junction bases outside the gene matches: 6. This CDR3 reads CASSLEGGGAPEQFF. DNA for the CDR3: TGTGCCAGCAGCTTAGAAGGCGGGGGGGCCCCTGAGCAGTTCTTC.

There are a few counts of this clone. V is TRBV28 and J is TRBJ2-2, with a tentative D call TRBD2 (5 bases). CDR1 and CDR2 from the germline V gene are MDHEN and SYDVKM. Trimming removed 5 bases at V and 6 bases at J, with 10 bases between. There are 13 residues in the CDR3. CDR3 DNA: TGTGCCAGCAGTACGAGGGTTTCCGGGGAGCTGTTTTTT. Protein sequence: CASSTRVSGELFF.

This clone was seen more than once but under ten times. CDR3 sequence reads: CASSPGTGKGDTQYF. The CDR3 region has the DNA TGCGCCAGCAGCCCGGGGACAGGGAAGGGGGATACGCAGTATTTT. The chain links TRBV4-1 to TRBJ2-3; 9 nucleotides agree with TRBD1. After removal of 4 bases from V and 6 bases from J, the junction contained 8 bases not matched to a gene. The CDR3 covers 15 residues. CDR1 and CDR2 from the germline V gene are MGHRA and YSYEKL.

This clone has at least ten counts. V usage is TRBV30 and J usage is TRBJ1-1; D is unresolved. This CDR3 spans 12 amino acids. The V and J ends lost 0 bases and 4 bases respectively, with 6 bases between them. From germline, CDR1 is GTSNPN and CDR2 SVGIG (reference sequence). DNA for the CDR3: TGTGCCTGGAGTGTGTCTGTCACTGAAGCTTTCTTT. Translation: CAWSVSVTEAFF. Drawing the rest from reference TRBV30 and TRBJ1-1, the complete variable domain is SQTIHQWPATLVQPVGSPLSLECTVEGTSNPNLYWYRQAAGRGLQLLFYSVGIGQISSEVPQNLSASRPQDRQFILSSKKLLLSDSGFYLCAWSVSVTEAFFGQGTRLTVV.

This clone was detected many times. The chain recombines TRBV28 with TRBJ2-4, with D unresolved. Per germline, CDR1 MDHEN and CDR2 SYDVKM. Trimming left V 5 bases short and J 1 base short, with 9 bases between. This CDR3 is built from 14 residues. The CDR3 bases are TGTGCCAGCAGTGATCCCGGGGCCAAAAACATTCAGTACTTC. It is translated as CASSDPGAKNIQYF. The complete variable domain, with remaining parts taken from reference TRBV28 and TRBJ2-4, reads DVKVTQSSRYLVKRTGEKVFLECVQDMDHENMFWYRQDPGLGLRLIYFSYDVKMKEKGDIPEGYSVSREKKERFSLILESASTNQTSMYLCASSDPGAKNIQYFGAGTRLSVL.

This clone has a count of ten or more. The chain employs TRBV5-4 and TRBJ2-3; the match to TRBD1 covers 9 bases. Unmatched junction bases numbered 3, after V lost 2 bases and J lost 2 bases. From germline, CDR1 is SGHNT and CDR2 YYREEE (reference sequence). This CDR3 region has 15 residues. The CDR3 spells CASSLQGADTDTQYF. Here the CDR3 DNA reads TGTGCCAGCAGCTTACAGGGGGCCGACACAGATACGCAGTATTTT.

This chain connects TRBV29-1 to TRBJ2-3, with 8 bases that match TRBD2. The CDR3 runs 14 residues. Germline loops: CDR1 SQVTM, CDR2 ANQGSEA. Trimming cost V 7 bases and J 2 bases; bases outside gene matches: 8. The DNA of the CDR3 is TGCAGCGCGGGGAGCGGGAGTTCCACAGATACGCAGTATTTT. It translates to CSAGSGSSTDTQYF.

This clone was counted many times. The chain couples TRBV4-2 to TRBJ1-4; 8 positions match TRBD1. CDR3 length equals 17 residues. Per germline, CDR1 LGHNA and CDR2 YNFKEQ. Trimming removed 0 bases from V and 6 bases from J; junction bases left unmatched: 9. CDR3 sequence (DNA): TGTGCCAGCAGCCAAGAAAAGCGGACAGGGTTTTATGAAAAACTGTTTTTT. Encoded protein: CASSQEKRTGFYEKLFF.

This chain links TRBV7-6 with TRBJ2-5, with 7 positions matching TRBD2. The CDR3 spans 16 residues. With V trimmed by 1 base and J by 1 base, 6 bases remained unmatched. Germline-derived CDR1 and CDR2 are SGHVS and FNYEAQ. This chain's CDR3 is CASSLGASGIQETQYF. CDR3 in DNA: TGTGCCAGCAGCTTAGGAGCTAGCGGAATCCAAGAGACCCAGTACTTC.

This clone was observed a few times. The rearrangement uses TRBV7-9 and TRBJ2-3; D remains unclear. Between the trimmed V and J ends, which lost 5 bases and 6 bases, there was a span of 12 bases. This CDR3 has 13 residues. Germline values: CDR1 SEHNR, CDR2 FQNEAQ (reference sequence). The CDR3 loop is CASSRSSGDTQYF. CDR3 coding DNA: TGTGCCAGCAGCCGTTCCTCCGGGGATACGCAGTATTTT.